This T cell receptor (beta chain) stems from a study of response to subunit inactivated influenza vaccine. This clonotype was detected a few times. TCRdb reprocessed the RT-PCR reads with MiXCR, giving one entry per CDR3 protein. The sample includes roughly 540,000 distinct CDR3 sequences, approximately 22% seen only once; the top ten take approximately 3%. The CDR3 has 15 residues. Germline CDR1 reads SGHTA; CDR2 reads FQGNSA. V shed 2 bases and J shed 5 bases, with 12 bases lying between them. In addition, the sample was reused for a study of T cells expressing NK-cell markers. That paper adds: Making the TCR beta cDNA relied on 5'RACE template switching with UMIs. Repertoire data for TCR beta were derived from sorted T cells (CD3+CD56+NKG2C+, CD3+CD56+NKG2C- and CD3+CD56-NKG2C+). A range of roughly 1.0-8% of CD8+ T cells consisted of dominant NKG2C+ clonotypes in 5 or 6 donors.

Sequencing was performed on CD4+ T cells sorted from PBMCs, taken about 11 days after vaccination. The clonotype originates from a man aged 50 to 60 who received an inactivated influenza vaccine. The rearrangement joins TRBV7-2 to TRBJ2-2, with D tentatively TRBD1 or TRBD2 (6 bases each). The CDR3 DNA reads as TGTGCCAGCAGCTTAAGGGGGGTGTGGACCGGGGAGCTGTTTTTT. This translates into CASSLRGVWTGELFF.